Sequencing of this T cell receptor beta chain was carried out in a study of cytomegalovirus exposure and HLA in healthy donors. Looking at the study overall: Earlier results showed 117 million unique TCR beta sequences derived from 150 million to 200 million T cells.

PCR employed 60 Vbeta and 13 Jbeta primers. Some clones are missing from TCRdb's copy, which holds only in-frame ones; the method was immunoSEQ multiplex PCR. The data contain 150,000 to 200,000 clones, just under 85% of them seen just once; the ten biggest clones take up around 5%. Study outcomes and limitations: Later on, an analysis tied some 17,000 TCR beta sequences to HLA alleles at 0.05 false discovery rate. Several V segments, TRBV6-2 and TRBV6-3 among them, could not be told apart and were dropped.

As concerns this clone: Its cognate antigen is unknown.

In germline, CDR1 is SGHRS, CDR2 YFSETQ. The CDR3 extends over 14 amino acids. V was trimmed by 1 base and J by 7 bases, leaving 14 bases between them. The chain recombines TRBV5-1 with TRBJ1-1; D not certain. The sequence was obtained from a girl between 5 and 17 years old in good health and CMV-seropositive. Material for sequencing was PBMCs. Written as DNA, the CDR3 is TGCGCCAGCAGCTTGCGGTTCTCGCGAGGTGAAGCTTTCTTT. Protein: CASSLRFSRGEAFF.